The subject of this entry is one T cell receptor beta chain. Its antigen is still unknown. The J segment lost 8 bases and the V segment lost 1 base, leaving 8 bases of the junction unmatched. The CDR3 covers 16 residues. Germline V gene lookup returns CDR1 SEHNR and CDR2 FQNEAQ (reference sequence). The data belong to a study of cytomegalovirus exposure and HLA in healthy donors. The study's findings and limits: Roughly even sequencing depth across donors was the assumption behind the presence/absence analyses.

Researchers ran the PCR with 60 Vbeta and 13 Jbeta primers. Only in-frame clones appear in the TCRdb table, and some are missing; sequencing was by immunoSEQ multiplex PCR. This repertoire includes over 50,000 clones. The receptor comes from a man over 45 in good health and CMV-seropositive. J is TRBJ2-1 and V is TRBV7-9, with 10 bases fitting TRBD1. The sample was PBMCs. The CDR3 DNA follows: TGTGCCAGCAGCTTAGAGGGGACAGGGGATGGAGATGAGCAGTTCTTC. Residues: CASSLEGTGDGDEQFF.